This TCR beta chain stems from a study of CD8 T cells in ankylosing spondylitis. Findings and caveats of the study: Peripheral blood samples showed relatively rare disease-linked clones, and these clones were CD8+. For ankylosing spondylitis blood, a TCR beta motif of several highly homologous variants appeared characteristic.

Quantitative 5'-RACE with molecular barcodes produced the TCR beta libraries. One entry per CDR3 protein, called by TCRdb with MiXCR from the 5' RACE reads. The sample consists of more than 600,000 distinct CDR3 sequences, roughly 20% of them appearing once. A remark on this clonotype: What it binds is not known.

CDR3 length equals 15 residues. Trimming left V 2 bases short and J 0 bases short, with 8 bases between. Germline V gene lookup returns CDR1 MNHEY and CDR2 SVGAGI. This chain connects TRBV6-5 to TRBJ2-1; D is uncertain. The TCR sequence derives from a male donor with ankylosing spondylitis. The sample was blood, either unsorted or a sorted T cell fraction (not recorded which). This chain's CDR3 is CASSYVPSSYNEQFF. CDR3 nucleotides: TGTGCCAGCAGTTACGTCCCGAGCTCCTACAATGAGCAGTTCTTC.